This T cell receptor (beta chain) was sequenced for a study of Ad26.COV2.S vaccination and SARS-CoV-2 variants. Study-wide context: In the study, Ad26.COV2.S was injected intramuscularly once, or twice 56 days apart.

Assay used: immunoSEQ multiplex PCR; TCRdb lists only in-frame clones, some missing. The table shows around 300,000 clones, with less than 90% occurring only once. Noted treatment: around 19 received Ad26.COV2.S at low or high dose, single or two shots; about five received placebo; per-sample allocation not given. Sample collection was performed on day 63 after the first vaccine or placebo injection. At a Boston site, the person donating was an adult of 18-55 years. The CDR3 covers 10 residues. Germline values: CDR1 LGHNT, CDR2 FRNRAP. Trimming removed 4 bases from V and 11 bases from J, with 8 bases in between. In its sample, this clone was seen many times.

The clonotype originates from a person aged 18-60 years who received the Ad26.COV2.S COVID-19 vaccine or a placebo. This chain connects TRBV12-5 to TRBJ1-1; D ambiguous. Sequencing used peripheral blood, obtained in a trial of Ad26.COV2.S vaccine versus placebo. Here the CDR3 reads CASGSPDAFF. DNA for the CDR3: TGTGCTAGTGGTTCCCCAGACGCTTTCTTT.